A single sample gave rise to the 7 T cell receptor beta chains below, sequenced in a study of control samples from healthy donors and cancer patients. Sequenced by immunoSEQ multiplex PCR; TCRdb stores in-frame clones only, minus some. The repertoire holds around 13,000 clones, with approximately 94% as singletons. Sequenced material: PBMCs. These TCRs come from a man aged 65-85 years with head and neck cancer.

The chain couples TRBV5-1 to TRBJ2-2, with 7 bases matching TRBD1. The CDR3 runs 16 residues. With V trimmed by 4 bases and J by 7 bases, 13 bases remained unmatched. Germline V gene data show CDR1 as SGHRS and CDR2 as YFSETQ. The CDR3 DNA reads as TGCGCCAGCAGCATTAGACAGGGCCTCCTAGGCGGGGAGCTGTTTTTT. Amino acids: CASSIRQGLLGGELFF.

V gene TRBV5-1 combines with J gene TRBJ1-2; D gene unclear. The CDR3 has 14 amino acids. The germline V and J ends were trimmed by 2 bases and 8 bases, with 16 bases remaining between them. In germline, CDR1 is SGHRS, CDR2 YFSETQ. CDR3 coding DNA: TGCGCCAGCAGCTTCGGGTATCAGGAGTCCGGCTACACCTTC. It encodes CASSFGYQESGYTF.

The chain joins TRBV5-1 to TRBJ2-1; 7 nucleotides match TRBD1. CDR3 length equals 16 residues. From germline, CDR1 is SGHRS and CDR2 YFSETQ. V was pared by 4 bases and J by 0 bases, with 7 bases of the junction left unmatched. The chain's CDR3 is CASSVGQLGSYNEQFF. The CDR3 DNA reads as TGCGCCAGCAGCGTGGGACAGTTGGGCTCCTACAATGAGCAGTTCTTC.

The genes are TRBV10-1 and TRBJ2-1; D uncertain. V shed 5 bases and J shed 9 bases, with 11 bases lying between them. This CDR3 comprises 12 residues. CDR1 and CDR2 (germline): WNHNN, SYGVQD (reference sequence). CDR3 loop: CASSLRRGEQFF. CDR3 sequence (DNA): TGCGCCAGCAGTCTACGCCGAGGTGAGCAGTTCTTC.

The chain is built from TRBV6-2 or TRBV6-3 and TRBJ1-1; D remains ambiguous. Germline loops: CDR1 MNHEY, CDR2 SVGEGT. V was cut by 4 bases and J by 4 bases, with 4 bases left in between. The CDR3 has 11 amino acids. DNA for the CDR3: TGTGCCAGCAGTTTCGTCACTGAAGCTTTCTTT. Translating gives CASSFVTEAFF.

The CDR3 spells CASSYRCGKANYGYTF. As DNA, the CDR3 is TGTGCCAGCAGTTACCGGTGCGGAAAAGCTAACTATGGCTACACCTTC. The chain has TRBV6-2 or TRBV6-3 and TRBJ1-2, with unresolved D. Germline assignment: CDR1 MNHEY and CDR2 SVGEGT. The V gene lost 2 bases and the J gene lost 0 bases, with 13 bases spanning the gap. This CDR3 comprises 16 residues.

The chain has TRBV5-1 and TRBJ2-3; 9 bases line up with TRBD2. The V gene's germline CDR1 is SGHRS and CDR2 YFSETQ. The CDR3 sequence is 15 residues long. The V and J ends lost 1 base and 6 bases, in that order; junction bases with no gene match: 6. The CDR3 loop reads CASSLISGRSDTQYF. The DNA for the CDR3 is TGCGCCAGCAGCTTGATTAGCGGGAGAAGTGATACGCAGTATTTT.